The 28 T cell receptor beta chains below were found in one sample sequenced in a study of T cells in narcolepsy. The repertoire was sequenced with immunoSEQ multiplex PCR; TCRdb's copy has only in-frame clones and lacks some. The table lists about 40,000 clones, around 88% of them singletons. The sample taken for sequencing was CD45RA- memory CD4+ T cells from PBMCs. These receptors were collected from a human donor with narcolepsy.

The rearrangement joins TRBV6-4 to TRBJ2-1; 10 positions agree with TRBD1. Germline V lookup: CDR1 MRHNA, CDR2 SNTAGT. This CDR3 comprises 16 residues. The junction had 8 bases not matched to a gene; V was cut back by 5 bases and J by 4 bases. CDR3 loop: CASSHHRGQGYNEQFF. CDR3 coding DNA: TGTGCCAGCAGTCACCATAGGGGACAGGGGTACAATGAGCAGTTCTTC.

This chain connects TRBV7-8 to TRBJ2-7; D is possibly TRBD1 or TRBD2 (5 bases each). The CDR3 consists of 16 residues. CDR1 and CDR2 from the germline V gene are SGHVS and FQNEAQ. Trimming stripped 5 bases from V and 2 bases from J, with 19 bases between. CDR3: CASSPSSGTGTYEQYF. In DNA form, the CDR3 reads TGTGCCAGCAGCCCTTCCAGTGGGACCGGTACCTACGAGCAGTACTTC.

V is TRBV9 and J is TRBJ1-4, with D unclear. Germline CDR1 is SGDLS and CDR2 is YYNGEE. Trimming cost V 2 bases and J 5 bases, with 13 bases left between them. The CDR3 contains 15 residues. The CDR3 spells CASSVNPDPNEKLFF. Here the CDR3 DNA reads TGTGCCAGCAGCGTGAACCCGGATCCCAATGAAAAACTGTTTTTT.

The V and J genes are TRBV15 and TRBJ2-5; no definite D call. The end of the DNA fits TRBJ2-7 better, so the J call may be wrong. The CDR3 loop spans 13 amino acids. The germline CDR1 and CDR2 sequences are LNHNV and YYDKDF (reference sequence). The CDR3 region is CATSRAEVNEQYF. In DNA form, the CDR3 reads TGTGCCACCAGCAGAGCTGAGGTAAACGAGCAGTACTTC.

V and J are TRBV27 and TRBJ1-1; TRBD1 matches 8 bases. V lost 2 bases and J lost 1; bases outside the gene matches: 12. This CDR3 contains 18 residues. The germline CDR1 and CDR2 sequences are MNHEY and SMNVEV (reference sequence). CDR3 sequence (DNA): TGTGCCAGCAGTTTACGCCTACGACAGGGGCTCACGAACACTGAAGCTTTCTTT. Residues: CASSLRLRQGLTNTEAFF.

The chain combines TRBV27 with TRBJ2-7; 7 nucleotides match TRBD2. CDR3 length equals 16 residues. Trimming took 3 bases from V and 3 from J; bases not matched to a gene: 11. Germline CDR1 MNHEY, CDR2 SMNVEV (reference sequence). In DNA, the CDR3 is TGTGCCAGCAGTTTGACGGGCGGGGGACTGTACTACGAGCAGTACTTC. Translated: CASSLTGGGLYYEQYF.

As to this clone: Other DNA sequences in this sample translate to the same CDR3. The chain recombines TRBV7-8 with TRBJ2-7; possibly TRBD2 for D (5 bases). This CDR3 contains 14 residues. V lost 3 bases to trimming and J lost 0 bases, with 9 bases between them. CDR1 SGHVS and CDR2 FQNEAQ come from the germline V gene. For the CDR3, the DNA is TGTGCCAGCAGCTTCGGGGATAGCTCCTACGAGCAGTACTTC. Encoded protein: CASSFGDSSYEQYF.

Written as DNA, the CDR3 is TGTGCCAGCAGGGGGGGGACAGGGGGTTACTCTGGAAACACCATATATTTT. Its protein product is CASRGGTGGYSGNTIYF. The rearrangement links TRBV27 to TRBJ1-3, with TRBD1 matching 11 bases. Germline V CDR1 and CDR2: MNHEY, SMNVEV (reference sequence). The CDR3 is 17 residues long. The V gene end was trimmed by 6 bases and the J gene end by 0 bases; junction bases not matched to a gene: 7.

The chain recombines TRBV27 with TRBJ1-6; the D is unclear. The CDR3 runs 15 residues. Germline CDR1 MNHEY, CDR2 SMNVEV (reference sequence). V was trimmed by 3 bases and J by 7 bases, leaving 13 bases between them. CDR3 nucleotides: TGTGCCAGCAGTTTCAGCCCGCTAGGGAATTCACCCCTCCACTTT. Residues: CASSFSPLGNSPLHF.

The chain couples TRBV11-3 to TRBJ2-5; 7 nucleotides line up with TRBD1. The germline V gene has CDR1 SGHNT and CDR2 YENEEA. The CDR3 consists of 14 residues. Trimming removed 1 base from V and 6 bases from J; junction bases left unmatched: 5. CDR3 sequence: CASSLGRGMKTQYF. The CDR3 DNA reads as TGTGCCAGCAGCTTAGGCAGGGGGATGAAGACCCAGTACTTC. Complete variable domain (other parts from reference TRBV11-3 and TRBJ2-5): EAGVVQSPRYKIIEKKQPVAFWCNPISGHNTLYWYLQNLGQGPELLIRYENEEAVDDSQLPKDRFSAERLKGVDSTLKIQPAELGDSAVYLCASSLGRGMKTQYFGPGTRLLVL.

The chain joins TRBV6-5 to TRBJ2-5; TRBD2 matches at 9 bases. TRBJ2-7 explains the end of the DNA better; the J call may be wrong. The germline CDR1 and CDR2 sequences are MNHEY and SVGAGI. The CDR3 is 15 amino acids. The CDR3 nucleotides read TGTGCCAGCAGTTATTCCGGACTAGCGACCTACGAGCAGTACTTC. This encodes CASSYSGLATYEQYF.

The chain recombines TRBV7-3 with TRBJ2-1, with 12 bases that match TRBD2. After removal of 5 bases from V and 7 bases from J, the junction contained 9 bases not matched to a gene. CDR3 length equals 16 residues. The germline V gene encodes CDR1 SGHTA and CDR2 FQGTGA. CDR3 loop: CASSPLASGRANEQFF. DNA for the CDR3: TGTGCCAGCAGCCCCTTGGCTAGCGGGAGGGCAAATGAGCAGTTCTTC.

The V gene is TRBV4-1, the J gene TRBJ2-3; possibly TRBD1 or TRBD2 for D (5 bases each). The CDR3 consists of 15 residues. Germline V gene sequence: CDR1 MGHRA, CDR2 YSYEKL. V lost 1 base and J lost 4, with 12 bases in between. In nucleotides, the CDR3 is TGCGCCAGCAGCCAAGCGGGGACCGGGGCAGATACGCAGTATTTT. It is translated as CASSQAGTGADTQYF.

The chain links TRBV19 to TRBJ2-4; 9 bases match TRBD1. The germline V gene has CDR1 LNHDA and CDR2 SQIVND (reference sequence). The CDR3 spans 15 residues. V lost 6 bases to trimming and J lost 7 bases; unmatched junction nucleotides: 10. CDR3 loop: CASSPRDRVANIQYF. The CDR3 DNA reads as TGTGCCAGTAGCCCCCGGGACAGGGTAGCGAACATTCAGTACTTC.

The CDR3 region is CAWSLQDREETQYF. The DNA of the CDR3 is TGTGCCTGGAGTCTCCAGGACAGGGAAGAGACCCAGTACTTC. The chain carries TRBV30 and TRBJ2-5, with 8 bases matching TRBD1. Unmatched junction bases numbered 5, after V lost 2 bases and J lost 3 bases. The CDR3 is 14 residues long. The V gene's germline CDR1 is GTSNPN and CDR2 SVGIG (reference sequence).

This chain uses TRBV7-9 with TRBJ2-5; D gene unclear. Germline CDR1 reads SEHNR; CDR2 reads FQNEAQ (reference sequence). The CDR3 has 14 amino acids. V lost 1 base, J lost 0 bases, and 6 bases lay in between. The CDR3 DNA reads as TGTGCCAGCAGCTTAGAAGTGTACCAAGAGACCCAGTACTTC. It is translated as CASSLEVYQETQYF.

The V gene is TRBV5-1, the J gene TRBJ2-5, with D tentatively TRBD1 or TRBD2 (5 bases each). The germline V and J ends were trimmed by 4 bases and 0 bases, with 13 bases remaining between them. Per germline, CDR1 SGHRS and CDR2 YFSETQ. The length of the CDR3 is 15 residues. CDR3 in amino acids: CASSPTGADQETQYF. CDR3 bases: TGCGCCAGCAGCCCCACCGGGGCGGACCAAGAGACCCAGTACTTC.

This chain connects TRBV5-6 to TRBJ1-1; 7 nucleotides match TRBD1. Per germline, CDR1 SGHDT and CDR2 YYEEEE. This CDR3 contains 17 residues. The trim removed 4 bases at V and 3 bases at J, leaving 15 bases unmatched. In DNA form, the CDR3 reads TGTGCCAGCAGCGAAGCGGGACAGTGGGCCTTTGACACTGAAGCTTTCTTT. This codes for CASSEAGQWAFDTEAFF.

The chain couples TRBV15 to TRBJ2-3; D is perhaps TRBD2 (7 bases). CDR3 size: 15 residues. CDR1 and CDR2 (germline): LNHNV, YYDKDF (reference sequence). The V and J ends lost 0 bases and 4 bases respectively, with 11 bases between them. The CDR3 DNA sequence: TGTGCCACCAGCAGAGATGAGGGGGGGGCAGATACGCAGTATTTT. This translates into CATSRDEGGADTQYF.

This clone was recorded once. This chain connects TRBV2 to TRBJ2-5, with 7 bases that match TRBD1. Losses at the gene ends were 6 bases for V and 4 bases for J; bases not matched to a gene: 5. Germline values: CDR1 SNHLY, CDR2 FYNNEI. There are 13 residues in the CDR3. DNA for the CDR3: TGTGCCAGCAGGCCTGACAGGGCAGAGACCCAGTACTTC. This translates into CASRPDRAETQYF.

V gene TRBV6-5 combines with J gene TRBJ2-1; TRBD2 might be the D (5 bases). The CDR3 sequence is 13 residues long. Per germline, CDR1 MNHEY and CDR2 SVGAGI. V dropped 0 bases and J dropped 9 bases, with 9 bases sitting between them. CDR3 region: CASSYSNEGEQFF. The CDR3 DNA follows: TGTGCCAGCAGTTACTCAAATGAGGGTGAGCAGTTCTTC.

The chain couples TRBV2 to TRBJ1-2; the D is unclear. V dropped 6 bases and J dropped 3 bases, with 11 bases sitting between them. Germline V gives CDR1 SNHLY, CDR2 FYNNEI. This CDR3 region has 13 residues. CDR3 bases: TGTGCCAGCAGGCCGTGGGGTGACTATGGCTACACCTTC. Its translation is CASRPWGDYGYTF.

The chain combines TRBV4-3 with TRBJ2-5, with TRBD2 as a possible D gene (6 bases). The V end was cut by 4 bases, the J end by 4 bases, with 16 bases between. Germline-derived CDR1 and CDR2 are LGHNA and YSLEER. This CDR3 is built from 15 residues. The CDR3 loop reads CASSPSLGGRETQYF. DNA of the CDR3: TGCGCCAGCAGCCCATCACTGGGGGGAAGAGAGACCCAGTACTTC.

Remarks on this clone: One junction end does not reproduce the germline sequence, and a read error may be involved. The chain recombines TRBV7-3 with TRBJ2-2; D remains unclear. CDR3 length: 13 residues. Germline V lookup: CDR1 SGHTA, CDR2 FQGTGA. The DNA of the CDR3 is TGTGCCAGCAGCTTATGGAACACCAGGGAGCTGTTTTTT. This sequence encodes CASSLWNTRELFF. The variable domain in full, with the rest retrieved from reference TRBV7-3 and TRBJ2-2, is GAGVSQTPSNKVTEKGKYVELRCDPISGHTALYWYRQSLGQGPEFLIYFQGTGAADDSGLPNDRFFAVRPEGSVSTLKIQRTERGDSAVYLCASSLWNTRELFFGEGSRLTVL.

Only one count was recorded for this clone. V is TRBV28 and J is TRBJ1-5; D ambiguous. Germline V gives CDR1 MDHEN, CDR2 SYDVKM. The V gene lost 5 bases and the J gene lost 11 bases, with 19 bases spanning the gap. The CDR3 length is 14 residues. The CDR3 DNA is TGTGCCAGCAGTCCCCGGGAGTCAAGAATGGCCCAGCATTTT. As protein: CASSPRESRMAQHF.

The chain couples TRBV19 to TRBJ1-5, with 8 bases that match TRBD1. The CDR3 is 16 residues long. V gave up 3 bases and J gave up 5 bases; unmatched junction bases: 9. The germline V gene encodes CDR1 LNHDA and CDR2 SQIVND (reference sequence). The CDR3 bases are TGTGCCAGTAGTATCCCCCTAGGGACAGGTGATCAGCCCCAGCATTTT. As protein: CASSIPLGTGDQPQHF.

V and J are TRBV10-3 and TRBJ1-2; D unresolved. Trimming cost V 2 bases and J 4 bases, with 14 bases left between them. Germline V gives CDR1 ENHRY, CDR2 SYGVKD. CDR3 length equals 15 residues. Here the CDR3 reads CAISESVTRGYGYTF. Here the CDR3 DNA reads TGTGCCATCAGTGAGAGTGTCACCCGGGGCTATGGCTACACCTTC.

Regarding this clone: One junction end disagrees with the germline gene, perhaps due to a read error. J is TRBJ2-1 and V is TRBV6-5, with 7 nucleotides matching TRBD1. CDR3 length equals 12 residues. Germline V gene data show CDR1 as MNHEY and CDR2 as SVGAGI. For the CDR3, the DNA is TGTGCCAGCGAGTCGTCAACAGGGGATTTCGTCTTC. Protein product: CASESSTGDFVF.